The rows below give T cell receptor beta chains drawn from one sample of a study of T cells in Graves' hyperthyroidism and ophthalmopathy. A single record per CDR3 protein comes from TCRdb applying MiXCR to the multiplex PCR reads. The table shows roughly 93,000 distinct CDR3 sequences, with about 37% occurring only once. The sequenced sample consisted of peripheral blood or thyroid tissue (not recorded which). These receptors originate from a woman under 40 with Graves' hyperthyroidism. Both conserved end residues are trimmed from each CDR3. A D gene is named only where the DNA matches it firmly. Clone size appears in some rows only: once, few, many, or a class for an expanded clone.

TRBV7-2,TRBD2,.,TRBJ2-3,ACAGVAGGDTQY
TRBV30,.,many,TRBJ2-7,AWNPSAKVNEQY
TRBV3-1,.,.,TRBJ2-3,ASSQRYTDTQY
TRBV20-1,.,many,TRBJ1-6,SASTNGPGSLNSPLH
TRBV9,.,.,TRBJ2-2,ASSPVAVPNTGELF
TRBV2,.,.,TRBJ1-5,ASSPGTLNQPQH
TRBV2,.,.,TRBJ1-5,ASSLAGQFNQLQH
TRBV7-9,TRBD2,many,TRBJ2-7,ASSPWTSGSSYEQY
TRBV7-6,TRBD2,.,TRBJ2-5,ASGPSGRAGTQY
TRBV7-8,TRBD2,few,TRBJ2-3,ASSPGLAGVTQY
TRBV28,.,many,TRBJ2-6,ASSSETSGANVLT
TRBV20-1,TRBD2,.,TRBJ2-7,SAIWTSGSAGS
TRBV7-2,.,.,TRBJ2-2,AWSGGDTGELF
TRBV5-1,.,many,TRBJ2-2,ASSSGGGANTGELF
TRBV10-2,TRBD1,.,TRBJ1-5,ATKQGDPRQPQH
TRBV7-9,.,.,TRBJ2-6,ASSPPPGGSGANVLT
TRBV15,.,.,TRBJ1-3,ATGRDRAEGSGNIIY
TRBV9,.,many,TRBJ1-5,ASSGPGRYQPQH
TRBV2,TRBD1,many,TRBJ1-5,ASSPDGTAFSNQPQH
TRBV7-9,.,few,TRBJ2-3,ASSLAFTDTQY
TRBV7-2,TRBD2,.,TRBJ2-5,ASSLGGPGLAGGQETQY
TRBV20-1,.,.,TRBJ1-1,SARTGLYTEAF